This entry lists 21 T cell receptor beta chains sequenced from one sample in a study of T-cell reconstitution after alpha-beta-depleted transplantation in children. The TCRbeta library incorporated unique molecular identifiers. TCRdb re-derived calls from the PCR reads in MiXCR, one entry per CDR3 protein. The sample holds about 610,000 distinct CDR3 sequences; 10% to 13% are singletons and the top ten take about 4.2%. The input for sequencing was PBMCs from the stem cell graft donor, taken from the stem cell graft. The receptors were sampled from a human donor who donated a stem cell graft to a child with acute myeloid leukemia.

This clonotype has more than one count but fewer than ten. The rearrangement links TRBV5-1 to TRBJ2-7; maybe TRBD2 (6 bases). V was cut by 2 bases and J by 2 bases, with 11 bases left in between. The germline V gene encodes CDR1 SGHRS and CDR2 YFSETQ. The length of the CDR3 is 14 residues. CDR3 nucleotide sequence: TGCGCCAGCAGCTTAGGCGGGATGGCCTACGAGCAGTACTTC. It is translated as CASSLGGMAYEQYF. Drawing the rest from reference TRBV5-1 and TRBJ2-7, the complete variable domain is KAGVTQTPRYLIKTRGQQVTLSCSPISGHRSVSWYQQTPGQGLQFLFEYFSETQRNKGNFPGRFSGRQFSNSRSEMNVSTLELGDSALYLCASSLGGMAYEQYFGPGTRLTVT.

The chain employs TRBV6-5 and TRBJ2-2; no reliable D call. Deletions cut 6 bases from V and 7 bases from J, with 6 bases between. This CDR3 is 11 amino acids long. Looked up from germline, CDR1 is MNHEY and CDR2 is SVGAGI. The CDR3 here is CASRRGGELFF. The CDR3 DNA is TGTGCCAGCAGACGCGGCGGGGAGCTGTTTTTT.

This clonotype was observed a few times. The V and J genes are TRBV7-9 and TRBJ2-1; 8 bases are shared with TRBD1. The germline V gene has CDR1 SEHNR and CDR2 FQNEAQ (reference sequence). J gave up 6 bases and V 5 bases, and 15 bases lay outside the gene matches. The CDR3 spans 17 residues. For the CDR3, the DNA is TGTGCCAGCAGCCCGCGACAGGGGCAGATGACATCCAATGAGCAGTTCTTC. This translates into CASSPRQGQMTSNEQFF. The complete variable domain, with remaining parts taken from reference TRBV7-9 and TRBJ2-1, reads DTGVSQNPRHKITKRGQNVTFRCDPISEHNRLYWYRQTLGQGPEFLTYFQNEAQLEKSRLLSDRFSAERPKGSFSTLEIQRTEQGDSAMYLCASSPRQGQMTSNEQFFGPGTRLTVL.

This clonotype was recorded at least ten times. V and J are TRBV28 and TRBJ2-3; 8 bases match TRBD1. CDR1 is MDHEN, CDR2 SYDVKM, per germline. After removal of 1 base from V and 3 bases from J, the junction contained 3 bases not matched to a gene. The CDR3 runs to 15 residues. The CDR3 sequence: CASSLSRGQTDTQYF. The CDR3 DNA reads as TGTGCCAGCAGTTTATCCAGGGGGCAGACAGATACGCAGTATTTT.

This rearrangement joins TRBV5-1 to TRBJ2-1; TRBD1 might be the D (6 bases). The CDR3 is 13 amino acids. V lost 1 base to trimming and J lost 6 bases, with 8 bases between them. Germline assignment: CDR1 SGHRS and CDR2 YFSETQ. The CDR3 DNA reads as TGCGCCAGCAGCTTGAGGGACACCAATGAGCAGTTCTTC. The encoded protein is CASSLRDTNEQFF. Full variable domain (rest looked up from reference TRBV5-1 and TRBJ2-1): KAGVTQTPRYLIKTRGQQVTLSCSPISGHRSVSWYQQTPGQGLQFLFEYFSETQRNKGNFPGRFSGRQFSNSRSEMNVSTLELGDSALYLCASSLRDTNEQFFGPGTRLTVL.

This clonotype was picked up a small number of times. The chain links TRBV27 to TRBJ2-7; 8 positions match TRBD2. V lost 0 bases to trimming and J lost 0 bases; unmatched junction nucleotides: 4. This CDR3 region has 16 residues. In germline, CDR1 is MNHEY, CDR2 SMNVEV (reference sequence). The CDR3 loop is CASSLSVAGSSYEQYF. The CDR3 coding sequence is TGTGCCAGCAGTTTATCCGTAGCGGGATCCTCCTACGAGCAGTACTTC.

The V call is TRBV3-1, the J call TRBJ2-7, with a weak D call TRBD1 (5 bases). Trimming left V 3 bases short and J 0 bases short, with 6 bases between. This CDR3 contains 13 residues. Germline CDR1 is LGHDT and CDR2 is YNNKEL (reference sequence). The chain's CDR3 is CASSQDNSYEQYF. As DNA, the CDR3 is TGTGCCAGCAGCCAGGACAACTCCTACGAGCAGTACTTC.

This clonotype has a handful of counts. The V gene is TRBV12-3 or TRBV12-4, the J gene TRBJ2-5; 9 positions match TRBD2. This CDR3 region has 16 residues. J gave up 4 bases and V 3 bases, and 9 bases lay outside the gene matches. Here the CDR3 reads CASSFAGGPGRETQYF. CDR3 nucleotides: TGTGCCAGCAGTTTTGCGGGAGGGCCAGGGCGAGAGACCCAGTACTTC.

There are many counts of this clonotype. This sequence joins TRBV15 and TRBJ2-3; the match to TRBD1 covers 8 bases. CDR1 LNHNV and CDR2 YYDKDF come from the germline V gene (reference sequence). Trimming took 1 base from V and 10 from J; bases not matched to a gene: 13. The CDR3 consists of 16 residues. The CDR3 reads CATSRARTGKDWAQYF. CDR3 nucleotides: TGTGCCACCAGCAGAGCCCGGACAGGGAAAGATTGGGCGCAGTATTTT.

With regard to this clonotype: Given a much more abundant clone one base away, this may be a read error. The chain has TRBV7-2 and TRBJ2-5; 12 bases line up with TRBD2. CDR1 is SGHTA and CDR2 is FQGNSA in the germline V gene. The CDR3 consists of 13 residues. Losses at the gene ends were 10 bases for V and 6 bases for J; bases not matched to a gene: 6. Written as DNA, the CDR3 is TGTACCATCTCTAGCGGGAGGGCACAGACCCAGTACTTC. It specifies CTISSGRAQTQYF.

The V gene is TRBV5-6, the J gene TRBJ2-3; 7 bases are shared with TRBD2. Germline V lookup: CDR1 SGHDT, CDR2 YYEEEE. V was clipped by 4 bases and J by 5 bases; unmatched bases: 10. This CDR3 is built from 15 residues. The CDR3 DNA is TGTGCCAGCAGCCGGCCTAGCGGAAAGGGAGATACGCAGTATTTT. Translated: CASSRPSGKGDTQYF.

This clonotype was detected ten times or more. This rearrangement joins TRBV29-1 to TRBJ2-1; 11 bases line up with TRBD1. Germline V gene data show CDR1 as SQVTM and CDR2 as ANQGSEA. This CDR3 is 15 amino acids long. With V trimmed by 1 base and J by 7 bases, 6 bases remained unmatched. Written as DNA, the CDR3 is TGCAGCGTTGAAGCTCCGGGACAGGGGGAGAATGAGCAGTTCTTC. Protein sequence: CSVEAPGQGENEQFF.

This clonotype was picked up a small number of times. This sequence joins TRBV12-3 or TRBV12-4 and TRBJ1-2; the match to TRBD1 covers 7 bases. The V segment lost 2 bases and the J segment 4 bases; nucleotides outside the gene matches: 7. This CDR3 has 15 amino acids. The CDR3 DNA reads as TGTGCCAGCAGTTTATATGGGACAGAGGGCTATGGCTACACCTTC. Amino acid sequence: CASSLYGTEGYGYTF.

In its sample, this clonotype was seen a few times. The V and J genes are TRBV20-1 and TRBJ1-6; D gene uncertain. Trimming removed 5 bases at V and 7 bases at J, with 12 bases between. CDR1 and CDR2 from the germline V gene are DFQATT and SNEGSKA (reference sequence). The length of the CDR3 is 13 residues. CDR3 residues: CSAVMTQNSPLHF. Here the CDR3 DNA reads TGCAGTGCTGTGATGACCCAAAATTCACCCCTCCACTTT.

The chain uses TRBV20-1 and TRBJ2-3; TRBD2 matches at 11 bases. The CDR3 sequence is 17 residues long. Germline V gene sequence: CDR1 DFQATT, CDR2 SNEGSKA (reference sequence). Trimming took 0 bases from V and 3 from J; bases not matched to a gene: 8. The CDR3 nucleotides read TGCAGTGCTAGAGACCTAATAGCGGGAGGGCCGACAGATACGCAGTATTTT. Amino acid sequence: CSARDLIAGGPTDTQYF.

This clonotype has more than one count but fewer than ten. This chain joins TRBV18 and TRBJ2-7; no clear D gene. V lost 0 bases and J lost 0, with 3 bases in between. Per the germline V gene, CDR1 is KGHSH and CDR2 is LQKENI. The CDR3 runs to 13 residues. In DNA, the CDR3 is TGTGCCAGCTCACCACCTACCTCCTACGAGCAGTACTTC. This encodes CASSPPTSYEQYF. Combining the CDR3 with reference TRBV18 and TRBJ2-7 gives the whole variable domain NAGVMQNPRHLVRRRGQEARLRCSPMKGHSHVYWYRQLPEEGLKFMVYLQKENIIDESGMPKERFSAEFPKEGPSILRIQQVVRGDSAAYFCASSPPTSYEQYFGPGTRLTVT.

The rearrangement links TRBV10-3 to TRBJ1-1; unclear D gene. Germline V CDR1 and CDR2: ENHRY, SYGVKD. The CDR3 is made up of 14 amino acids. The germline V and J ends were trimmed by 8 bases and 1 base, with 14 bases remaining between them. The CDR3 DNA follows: TGTGCCATCGGCACAGATGAGAGGAACACTGAAGCTTTCTTT. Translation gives CAIGTDERNTEAFF.

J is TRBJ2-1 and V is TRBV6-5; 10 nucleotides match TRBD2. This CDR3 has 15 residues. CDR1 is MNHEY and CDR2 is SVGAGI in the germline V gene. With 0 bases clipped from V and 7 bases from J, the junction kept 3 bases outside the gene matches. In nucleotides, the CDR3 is TGTGCCAGCAGTTACTCCGGGACTAGCGTAAATGAGCAGTTCTTC. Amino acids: CASSYSGTSVNEQFF.

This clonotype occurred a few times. The CDR3 loop is CASSLGTGGHEQFF. The CDR3 DNA follows: TGTGCCAGCAGCTTAGGGACAGGGGGCCATGAGCAGTTCTTC. V usage is TRBV7-3 and J usage is TRBJ2-1; 12 nucleotides match TRBD1. From germline, CDR1 is SGHTA and CDR2 FQGTGA. The CDR3 loop spans 14 amino acids. The junction had 1 base not matched to a gene; V was cut back by 2 bases and J by 8 bases.

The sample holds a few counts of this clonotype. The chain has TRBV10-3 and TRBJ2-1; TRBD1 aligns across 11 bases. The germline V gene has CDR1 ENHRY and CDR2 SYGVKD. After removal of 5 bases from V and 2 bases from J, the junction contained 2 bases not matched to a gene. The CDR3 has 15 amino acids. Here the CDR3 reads CAISRTGGAYNEQFF. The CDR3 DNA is TGTGCCATCAGTAGGACAGGGGGCGCCTACAATGAGCAGTTCTTC.

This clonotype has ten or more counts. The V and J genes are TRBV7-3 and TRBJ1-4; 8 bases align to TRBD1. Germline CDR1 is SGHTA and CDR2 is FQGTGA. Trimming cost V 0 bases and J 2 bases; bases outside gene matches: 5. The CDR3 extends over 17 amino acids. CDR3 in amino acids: CASSLTGRQGTNEKLFF. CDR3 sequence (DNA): TGTGCCAGCAGCTTAACGGGAAGACAGGGGACTAATGAAAAACTGTTTTTT.